This T cell receptor (beta chain) was captured in a study of cytomegalovirus exposure and HLA in healthy donors. Use of 60 Vbeta and 13 Jbeta primers characterized the PCR. TCRdb's copy holds only in-frame clones and misses some; the assay was immunoSEQ multiplex PCR. Seen here are some 170,000 clones, more than 65% observed once, and the top ten hold roughly 3%. Germline trimming cut 9 bases from V and 6 bases from J; bases unmatched to any gene: 13. Germline values: CDR1 LNHDA, CDR2 SQIVND (reference sequence). The CDR3 extends over 15 amino acids. The receptor's source is a female donor in good health and CMV-seronegative. The chain recombines TRBV19 with TRBJ1-5; 8 bases are shared with TRBD1. Sequencing input: PBMCs. The CDR3 loop is CASQTQTGGGQPQHF. The CDR3 DNA reads as TGTGCCAGCCAGACCCAAACAGGGGGAGGTCAGCCCCAGCATTTT.